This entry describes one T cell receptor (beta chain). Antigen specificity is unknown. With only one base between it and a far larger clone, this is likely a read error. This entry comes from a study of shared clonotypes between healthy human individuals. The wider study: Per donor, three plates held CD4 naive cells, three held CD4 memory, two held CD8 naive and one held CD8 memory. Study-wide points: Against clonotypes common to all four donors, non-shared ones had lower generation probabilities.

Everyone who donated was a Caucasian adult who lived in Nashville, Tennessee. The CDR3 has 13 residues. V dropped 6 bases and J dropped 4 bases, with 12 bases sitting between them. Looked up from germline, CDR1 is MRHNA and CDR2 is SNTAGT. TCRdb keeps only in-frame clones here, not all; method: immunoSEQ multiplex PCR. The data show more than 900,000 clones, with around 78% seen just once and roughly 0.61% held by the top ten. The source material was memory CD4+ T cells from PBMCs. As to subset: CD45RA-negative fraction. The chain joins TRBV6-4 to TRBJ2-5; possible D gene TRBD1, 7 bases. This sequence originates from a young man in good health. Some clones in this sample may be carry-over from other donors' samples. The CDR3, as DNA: TGTGCCAGCAGCCCAGGGGGGCGAGAGACCCAGTACTTC. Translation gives CASSPGGRETQYF.